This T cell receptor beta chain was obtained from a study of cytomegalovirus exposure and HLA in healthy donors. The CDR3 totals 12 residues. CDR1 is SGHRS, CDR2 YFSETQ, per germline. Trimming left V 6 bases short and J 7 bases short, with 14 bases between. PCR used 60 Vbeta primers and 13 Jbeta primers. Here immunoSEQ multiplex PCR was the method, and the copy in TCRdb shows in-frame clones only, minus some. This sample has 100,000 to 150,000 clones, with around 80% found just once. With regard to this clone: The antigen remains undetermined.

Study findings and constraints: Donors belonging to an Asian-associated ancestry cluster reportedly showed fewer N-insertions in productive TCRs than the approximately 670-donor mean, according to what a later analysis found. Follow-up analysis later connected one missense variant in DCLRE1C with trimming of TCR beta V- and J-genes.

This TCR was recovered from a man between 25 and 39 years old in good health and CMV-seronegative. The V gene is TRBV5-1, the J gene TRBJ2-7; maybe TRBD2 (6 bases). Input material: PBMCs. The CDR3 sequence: CASKYDRGEQYF. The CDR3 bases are TGCGCCAGCAAGTACGACCGGGGGGAGCAGTACTTC.